Described below is a single T cell receptor (beta chain) sequence and its context. Its specificity is unknown. The entry originates in a study of T cells expressing NK-cell markers. Study results and limitations: Several donors likewise had their CD3+CD56-NKG2C+ fraction led by these clonotypes. Of the CD8+ T cell pool in several donors, about 1.0-8% was accounted for by dominant NKG2C+ clonotypes.

From germline, CDR1 is SGHTA and CDR2 FQGNSA. The CDR3 length is 14 residues. With UMIs, 5'RACE template switching was used to make TCR beta cDNA. TCRdb re-called the 5' RACE reads and gives one entry per CDR3 protein, without DNA. The table for this sample gives 250,000 to 300,000 distinct CDR3 sequences. Sequencing was performed on blood T cells: a sorted CD56 or NKG2C T cell subset, CD4+ or CD8+ T cells, or bulk PBMC T cells (not recorded which). This chain uses TRBV7-2 with TRBJ2-7; TCRdb proposes TRBD2, but this gene call is untestable without DNA. This TCR was recovered from a young man in good health. The CDR3 spells CASSLAGGPFEQYF.